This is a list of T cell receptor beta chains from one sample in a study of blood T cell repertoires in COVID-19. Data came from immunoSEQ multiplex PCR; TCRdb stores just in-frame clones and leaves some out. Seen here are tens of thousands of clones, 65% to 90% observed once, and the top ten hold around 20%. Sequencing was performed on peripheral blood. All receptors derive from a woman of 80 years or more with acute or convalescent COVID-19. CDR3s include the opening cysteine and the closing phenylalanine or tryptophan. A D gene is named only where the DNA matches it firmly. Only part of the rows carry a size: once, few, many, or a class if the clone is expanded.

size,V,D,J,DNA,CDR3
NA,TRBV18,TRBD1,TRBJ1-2,TGTGCCAGCTCACCCCTATTGGACAGGGCTGGCTACACCTTC,CASSPLLDRAGYTF
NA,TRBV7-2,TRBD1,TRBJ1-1,TGTGCCAGCAGCGCACAGGGGGGGAGGAACACTGAAGCTTTCTTT,CASSAQGGRNTEAFF
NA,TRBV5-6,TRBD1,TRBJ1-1,TGTGCCAGCAGCTTGGACCTAGGACAGGGTACTAAGAACACTGAAGCTTTCTTT,CASSLDLGQGTKNTEAFF
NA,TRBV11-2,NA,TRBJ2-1,TGTGCCAGCAATTGGGCTAGCTACTACAATGAGCAGTTCTTC,CASNWASYYNEQFF
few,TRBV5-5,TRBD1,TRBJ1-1,TGTGCCAGCAGATCCTCCCTCGACAGGGGGACAGCTTTCTTT,CASRSSLDRGTAFF
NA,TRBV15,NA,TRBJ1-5,TGTGCCACCAGCAGAGTCGGGAATAGCAATCAGCCCCAGCATTTT,CATSRVGNSNQPQHF
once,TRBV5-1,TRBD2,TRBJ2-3,TGCGCCAGCAGCGCTCTTAGCGGGGTAACAGATACGCAGTATTTT,CASSALSGVTDTQYF
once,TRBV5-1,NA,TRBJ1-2,TGCGCCAGCAGCTTTGAGCTCGCGGTTGGCTACACCTTC,CASSFELAVGYTF
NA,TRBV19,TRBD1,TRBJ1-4,TGTGCCAGTCGAACATTACAGGGGGCAAGGGAAAAACTGTTTTTT,CASRTLQGAREKLFF
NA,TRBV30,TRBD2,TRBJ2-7,TGTGCCTGGGGGACTAGCGGGGGCACCTACGAGCAGTACTTC,CAWGTSGGTYEQYF
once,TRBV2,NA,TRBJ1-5,TGTGCCAGCAGCCCCACAGGGAACAATCAGCCCCAGCATTTT,CASSPTGNNQPQHF
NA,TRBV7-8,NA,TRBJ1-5,TGTGCCAGCAGCTTAGGGGGGGATCAGCCCCAGCATTTT,CASSLGGDQPQHF
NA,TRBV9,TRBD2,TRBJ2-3,TGTGCCAGCAGCGCCCTTCTAGCGGGGGGCACAGATACGCAGTATTTT,CASSALLAGGTDTQYF
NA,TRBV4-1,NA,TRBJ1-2,TGCGCCAGCAGCCAAGTGAACACCTATGGCTACACCTTC,CASSQVNTYGYTF
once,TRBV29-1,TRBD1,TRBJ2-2,TGCAGCGTCCAGGGGGCGCGGAACACCGGGGAGCTGTTTTTT,CSVQGARNTGELFF
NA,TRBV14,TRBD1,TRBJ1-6,TGTGCCAGCAGCCCTCGGACAGGGGCGGGTAATTCACCCCTCCACTTT,CASSPRTGAGNSPLHF
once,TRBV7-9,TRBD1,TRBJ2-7,TGTGCCAGCAGCTTCCGGGACAGGGGGTACTACGAGCAGTACTTC,CASSFRDRGYYEQYF
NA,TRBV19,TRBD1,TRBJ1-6,TGTGCCAGTAGTATTACAGGGGAAGCTTCACCCCTCCACTTT,CASSITGEASPLHF
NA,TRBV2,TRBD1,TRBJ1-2,TGTGCCAGCAGTGGGGACAGACAAGGCTACACCTTC,CASSGDRQGYTF
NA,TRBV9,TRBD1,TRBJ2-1,TGTGCCAGCAGCGAGACAGGGTCCTACAATGAGCAGTTCTTC,CASSETGSYNEQFF
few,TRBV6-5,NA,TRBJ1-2,TGTGCCAGCAGTTACCCCCACAGTGGTGGCTACACCTTC,CASSYPHSGGYTF
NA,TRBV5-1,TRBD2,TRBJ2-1,TGCGCCAGCAGCTTAACGGGCGGGGGAACATACAATGAGCAGTTCTTC,CASSLTGGGTYNEQFF
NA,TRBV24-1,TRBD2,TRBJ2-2,TGTGCCACAGGGCTGCGGGGGGCCGGGGAGCTGTTTTTT,CATGLRGAGELFF
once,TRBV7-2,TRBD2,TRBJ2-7,TGTGCCAGCAGCCAGACTAGCGGGGGTTACGAGCAGTACTTC,CASSQTSGGYEQYF
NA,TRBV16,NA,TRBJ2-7,TGTGCCAGCAGCCAATCCAACTACGAGCAGTACTTC,CASSQSNYEQYF
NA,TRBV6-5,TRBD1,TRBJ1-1,TGTGCCAGCAGCCGAGGGACAGATGAAGCTTTCTTT,CASSRGTDEAFF
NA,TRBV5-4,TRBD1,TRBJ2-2,TGTGCCAGCAGCAAAGGACAGGACACCGGGGAGCTGTTTTTT,CASSKGQDTGELFF
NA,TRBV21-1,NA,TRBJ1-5,TGTGCCAGCACACAAAACAACTTGCGGCCACAGGGCAGAATACACGGCAATCAGCCCCAGCATTTT,CASTQNNLRPQGRIHGNQPQHF
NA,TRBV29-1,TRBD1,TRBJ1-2,TGCAGCGCAGGACAGGACTCGGGCTACACCTTC,CSAGQDSGYTF
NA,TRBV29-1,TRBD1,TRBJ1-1,TGCAGCGCCGGGACAGAGAACACTGAAGCTTTCTTT,CSAGTENTEAFF
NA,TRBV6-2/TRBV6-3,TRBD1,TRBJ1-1,TGTGCCAGCAGTCCCGGACAGGGGCGCGGGAACACTGAAGCTTTCTTT,CASSPGQGRGNTEAFF
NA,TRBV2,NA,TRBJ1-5,TGTGCCAGCAGTTCACAGGGATCAACCCAGCCCCAGCATTTT,CASSSQGSTQPQHF
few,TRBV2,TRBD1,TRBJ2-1,TGTGCCAGCAGCGTACAGGGGGCGAAGGACAATGAGCAGTTCTTC,CASSVQGAKDNEQFF
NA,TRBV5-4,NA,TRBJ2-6,TGTGCCAGCAGCTTGAGCCTGAGGACTGGGGCCAACGTCCTGACTTTC,CASSLSLRTGANVLTF
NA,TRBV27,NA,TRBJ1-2,TGTGCCAGCAGTTTATATGGGAGGGGAGGCTACACCTTC,CASSLYGRGGYTF
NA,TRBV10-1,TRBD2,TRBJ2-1,TGCGCCAGCAGTGCCGTCCGGGAGGGTGAGCAGTTCTTC,CASSAVREGEQFF
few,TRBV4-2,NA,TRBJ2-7,TGTGCCAGCAGCCACCTTGGACAGTCCTACGAGCAGTACTTC,CASSHLGQSYEQYF